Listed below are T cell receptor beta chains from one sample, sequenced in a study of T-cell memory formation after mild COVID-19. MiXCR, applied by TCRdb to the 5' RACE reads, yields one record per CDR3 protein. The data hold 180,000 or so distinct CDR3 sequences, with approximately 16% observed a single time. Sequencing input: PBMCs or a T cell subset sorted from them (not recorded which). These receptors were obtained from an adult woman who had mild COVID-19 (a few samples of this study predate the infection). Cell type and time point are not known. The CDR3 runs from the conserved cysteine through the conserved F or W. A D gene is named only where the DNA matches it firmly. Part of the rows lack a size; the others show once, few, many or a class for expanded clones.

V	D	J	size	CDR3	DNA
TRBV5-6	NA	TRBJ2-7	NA	CASLLSGAGVSYEQYF	TGTGCCAGCCTACTCTCGGGGGCAGGAGTATCTTACGAGCAGTACTTC
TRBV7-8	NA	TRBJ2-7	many	CASSPSRGPARKIEQYF	TGTGCCAGCAGCCCGTCCCGGGGGCCTGCCCGCAAAATCGAGCAGTACTTC
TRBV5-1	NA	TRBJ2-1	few	CASSLSQGNYNEQFF	TGCGCCAGCAGCTTGAGTCAGGGCAATTACAATGAGCAGTTCTTC
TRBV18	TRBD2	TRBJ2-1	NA	CASSPTVAGGAYNEQFF	TGTGCCAGCTCACCAACCGTAGCGGGGGGTGCATACAATGAGCAGTTCTTC
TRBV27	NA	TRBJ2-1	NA	CASSPTSSAGLYNEQFF	TGTGCCAGCAGCCCAACCTCCAGCGCCGGGTTATACAATGAGCAGTTCTTC
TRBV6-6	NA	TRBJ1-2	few	CASSYLDGGNYGYTF	TGTGCCAGCAGTTACCTTGACGGGGGGAACTATGGCTACACCTTC
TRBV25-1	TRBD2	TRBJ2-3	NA	CASSEGSGINTDTQYF	TGTGCCAGCAGTGAAGGAAGCGGGATTAACACAGATACGCAGTATTTT
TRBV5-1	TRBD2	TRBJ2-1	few	CASSLEAGVSYNEQFF	TGCGCCAGCAGCTTGGAGGCGGGAGTTTCCTACAATGAGCAGTTCTTC
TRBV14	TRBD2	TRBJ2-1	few	CASSQGLAGVNEQFF	TGTGCCAGCAGCCAAGGACTAGCGGGAGTCAATGAGCAGTTCTTC
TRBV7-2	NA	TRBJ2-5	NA	CASSPGDQKETQYF	TGTGCCAGCAGCCCCGGTGATCAAAAAGAGACCCAGTACTTC
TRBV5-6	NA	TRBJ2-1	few	CASSLSFLEQFF	TGTGCCAGCAGCTTGTCATTCCTTGAGCAGTTCTTC
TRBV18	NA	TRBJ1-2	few	CASRETNRDYGYTF	TGTGCCAGCCGAGAGACTAACAGGGACTATGGCTACACCTTC
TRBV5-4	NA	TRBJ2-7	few	CASRREALGYEQYF	TGTGCCAGCAGGAGGGAGGCCCTCGGGTACGAGCAGTACTTC
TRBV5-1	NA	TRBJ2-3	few	CASSLGPKTLTDTQYF	TGCGCCAGCAGCTTGGGTCCGAAGACCCTCACAGATACGCAGTATTTT
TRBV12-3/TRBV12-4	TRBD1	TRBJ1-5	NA	CASSFAGGGQPQHF	TGTGCCAGCAGTTTCGCAGGGGGCGGTCAGCCCCAGCATTTT
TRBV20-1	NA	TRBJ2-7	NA	CSVGQGPYEQYF	TGCAGTGTCGGGCAAGGCCCCTACGAGCAGTACTTC
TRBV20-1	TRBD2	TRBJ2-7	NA	CSAPPSGDYEQYF	TGCAGTGCCCCGCCTAGCGGGGACTACGAGCAGTACTTC
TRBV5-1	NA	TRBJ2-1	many	CASSGDAHSSYNEQFF	TGCGCCAGCAGCGGGGACGCCCATAGCTCCTACAATGAGCAGTTCTTC
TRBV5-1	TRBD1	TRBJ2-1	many	CASVRDRGYNEQFF	TGCGCCAGCGTCCGGGACAGGGGATACAATGAGCAGTTCTTC
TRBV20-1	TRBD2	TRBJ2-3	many	CSARPTSGRTDTQYF	TGCAGTGCTAGACCCACTAGCGGGAGAACAGATACGCAGTATTTT
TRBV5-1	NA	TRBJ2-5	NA	CASSLKVPSDQETQYF	TGCGCCAGCAGCTTAAAGGTACCAAGCGACCAAGAGACCCAGTACTTC
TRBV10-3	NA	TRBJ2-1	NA	CAITGTRNEQFF	TGTGCCATCACGGGAACAAGGAATGAGCAGTTCTTC
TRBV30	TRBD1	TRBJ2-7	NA	CAWSVMTGWVSYEQYF	TGTGCCTGGAGTGTAATGACAGGGTGGGTCTCCTACGAGCAGTACTTC
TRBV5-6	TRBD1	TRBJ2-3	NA	CASSLDGQGYTDTQYF	TGTGCCAGCAGCTTGGACGGACAGGGGTACACAGATACGCAGTATTTT
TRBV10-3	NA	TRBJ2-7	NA	CAISAHDSRVGSGEQYF	TGTGCCATCAGTGCCCACGACTCCAGGGTGGGATCGGGGGAGCAGTACTTC
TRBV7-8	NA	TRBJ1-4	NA	CASSLAEGLGEKLFF	TGTGCCAGCAGCTTAGCTGAGGGGTTAGGCGAAAAACTGTTTTTT